Presented here are 16 T cell receptor beta chains from one specimen sequenced in a study of blood T cell repertoires in COVID-19. The repertoire was sequenced with immunoSEQ multiplex PCR; TCRdb's copy has only in-frame clones and lacks some. The profile shows more than 150,000 clones, over 60% of them singletons. Sequencing used peripheral blood. The receptors derive from a woman aged 70 to 79 with acute or convalescent COVID-19.

The CDR3 DNA is TGTGCCAGTACCCCTAACGACAGGGGCGGGGAGCTGTTTTTT. This codes for CASTPNDRGGELFF. V gene TRBV19 combines with J gene TRBJ2-2; 8 bases are shared with TRBD1. CDR1 LNHDA and CDR2 SQIVND come from the germline V gene (reference sequence). Unmatched junction bases numbered 8, after V lost 7 bases and J lost 7 bases. The length of the CDR3 is 14 residues. The whole variable domain, remainder taken from reference TRBV19 and TRBJ2-2, is DGGITQSPKYLFRKEGQNVTLSCEQNLNHDAMYWYRQDPGQGLRLIYYSQIVNDFQKGDIAEGYSVSREKKESFPLTVTSAQKNPTAFYLCASTPNDRGGELFFGEGSRLTVL.

In its sample, this clone was seen once. The chain joins TRBV5-6 to TRBJ2-7; tentatively, D is TRBD1 (5 bases). CDR1 SGHDT and CDR2 YYEEEE come from the germline V gene. Trimming took off 0 bases at V and 6 bases at J, with 7 bases between the two ends. CDR3 size: 12 residues. DNA of the CDR3: TGTGCCAGCAGCTTGGTAAGGGGCGAGCAGTACTTC. It codes for CASSLVRGEQYF.

This clone appeared a few times. The CDR3 bases are TGCGCCAGCAGCGATAACAGGGACGGCTACACCTTC. Translated: CASSDNRDGYTF. This chain uses TRBV5-1 with TRBJ1-2; tentative D call: TRBD1 (6 bases). This CDR3 contains 12 residues. Trimming stripped 4 bases from V and 8 bases from J, with 12 bases between. CDR1 SGHRS and CDR2 YFSETQ come from the germline V gene.

In its sample, this clone was seen a few times. J is TRBJ2-1 and V is TRBV6-5, with a tentative D call TRBD2 (6 bases). Looked up from germline, CDR1 is MNHEY and CDR2 is SVGAGI. Trimming left V 6 bases short and J 10 bases short, with 13 bases between. The CDR3 has 12 amino acids. CDR3 region: CASSLRAGEQFF. CDR3 DNA sequence: TGTGCCAGCAGCCTCCGAGCGGGCGAGCAGTTCTTC.

For this clone: At one boundary the junction diverges from the germline segment, which might be a read error. The gene calls are TRBV7-9 and TRBJ2-2, with TRBD2 identical over 14 bases. CDR3 length equals 19 residues. Germline values: CDR1 SEHNR, CDR2 FQNEAQ (reference sequence). DNA for the CDR3: TGTACCAGCAGCCCGGGACTAGCGGGAGATCAGGCGAACACCGGGGAGCTGTTTTTT. Encoded protein: CTSSPGLAGDQANTGELFF.

The chain links TRBV18 to TRBJ2-7; D might be TRBD1 (6 bases). The V gene lost 3 bases and the J gene lost 4 bases, with 10 bases spanning the gap. The CDR3 is 13 amino acids. The V gene's germline CDR1 is KGHSH and CDR2 LQKENI. CDR3 residues: CASSPDRRYEQYF. In DNA, the CDR3 is TGTGCCAGCTCACCGGACAGACGATACGAGCAGTACTTC.

This chain connects TRBV7-9 to TRBJ1-4; D may be TRBD1 (5 bases). V lost 3 bases and J 5 bases, leaving 7 bases between the germline ends. This CDR3 has 13 amino acids. The germline V gene encodes CDR1 SEHNR and CDR2 FQNEAQ (reference sequence). This CDR3 reads CASSFGGNEKLFF. DNA for the CDR3: TGTGCCAGCAGCTTCGGGGGGAATGAAAAACTGTTTTTT.

The chain combines TRBV7-2 with TRBJ2-5; 8 bases fit TRBD2. The CDR3 consists of 15 residues. Germline CDR1 is SGHTA and CDR2 is FQGNSA. Germline trimming cut 3 bases from V and 2 bases from J; bases unmatched to any gene: 5. The CDR3 reads CASSLNPGGQETQYF. In nucleotides, the CDR3 is TGTGCCAGCAGCTTGAACCCGGGAGGGCAAGAGACCCAGTACTTC.

The V call is TRBV7-2, the J call TRBJ1-2; D may be TRBD1 (5 bases). The CDR3 spans 15 residues. V lost 4 bases, J lost 3 bases, and 15 bases lay in between. Germline V gene sequence: CDR1 SGHTA, CDR2 FQGNSA. The CDR3 loop is CASSSRRGEDYGYTF. CDR3 sequence (DNA): TGTGCCAGCAGCTCCCGGAGAGGGGAGGACTATGGCTACACCTTC.

This clone appeared a single time. The chain uses TRBV6-1 and TRBJ1-5, with 7 bases identical to TRBD1. This CDR3 has 14 residues. CDR1 is MNHNS and CDR2 is SASEGT in the germline V gene. Unmatched junction bases numbered 6, after V lost 3 bases and J lost 7 bases. The CDR3 sequence is CASSDRGAEQPQHF. CDR3 coding DNA: TGTGCCAGCAGTGACAGGGGGGCTGAACAGCCCCAGCATTTT.

The V gene is TRBV10-3, the J gene TRBJ1-1; D ambiguous. The V end was cut by 8 bases, the J end by 0 bases, with 10 bases between. Germline CDR1 is ENHRY and CDR2 is SYGVKD. The CDR3 contains 13 residues. CDR3 sequence: CAIAGNLNTEAFF. CDR3 nucleotides: TGTGCCATCGCGGGGAATTTGAACACTGAAGCTTTCTTT.

This rearrangement joins TRBV5-4 to TRBJ2-7; D is perhaps TRBD1 (6 bases). The CDR3 has 12 amino acids. V shed 4 bases and J shed 3 bases, with 8 bases lying between them. CDR1 and CDR2 (germline): SGHNT, YYREEE (reference sequence). The CDR3 protein is CASSKDSYEQYF. The CDR3 nucleotides read TGTGCCAGCAGCAAGGACAGCTACGAGCAGTACTTC.

The chain is built from TRBV11-3 and TRBJ2-2, with 7 bases fitting TRBD1. This CDR3 contains 15 residues. CDR1 and CDR2 from the germline V gene are SGHNT and YENEEA. With V trimmed by 5 bases and J by 4 bases, 7 bases remained unmatched. CDR3: CASSPRQGSTGELFF. The CDR3 DNA follows: TGTGCCAGCAGCCCGAGACAGGGTTCCACCGGGGAGCTGTTTTTT.

The J gene is TRBJ2-7, the V gene TRBV14; the match to TRBD2 covers 9 bases. The CDR3 has 18 amino acids. V gave up 0 bases and J gave up 6 bases; unmatched junction bases: 15. Germline values: CDR1 SGHDN, CDR2 FVKESK. The CDR3, as DNA: TGTGCCAGCAGCCAAGATTGGTTCAGGGGCGGGAGGGCGACCGAGCAGTACTTC. Translated: CASSQDWFRGGRATEQYF.

In DNA, the CDR3 is TGTGCCAGCAGCTTAGTAAACAGTAGGAAGAACGAGCAGTACTTC. Its translation is CASSLVNSRKNEQYF. The chain combines TRBV7-9 with TRBJ2-7; D unclear. CDR1 SEHNR and CDR2 FQNEAQ come from the germline V gene (reference sequence). Deletions cut 1 base from V and 5 bases from J, with 15 bases between. The CDR3 is made up of 15 amino acids.

CDR3 nucleotides: TGCGCCAGCAGCGCCGGAGTAACAGGCCAAGAGACCCAGTACTTC. Encoded protein: CASSAGVTGQETQYF. The V gene is TRBV5-1, the J gene TRBJ2-5; TRBD1 might be the D (5 bases). Germline lookup yields CDR1 SGHRS and CDR2 YFSETQ. The CDR3 runs to 15 residues. V lost 4 bases and J 1 base, leaving 14 bases between the germline ends. Combining the CDR3 with reference TRBV5-1 and TRBJ2-5 gives the whole variable domain KAGVTQTPRYLIKTRGQQVTLSCSPISGHRSVSWYQQTPGQGLQFLFEYFSETQRNKGNFPGRFSGRQFSNSRSEMNVSTLELGDSALYLCASSAGVTGQETQYFGPGTRLLVL.